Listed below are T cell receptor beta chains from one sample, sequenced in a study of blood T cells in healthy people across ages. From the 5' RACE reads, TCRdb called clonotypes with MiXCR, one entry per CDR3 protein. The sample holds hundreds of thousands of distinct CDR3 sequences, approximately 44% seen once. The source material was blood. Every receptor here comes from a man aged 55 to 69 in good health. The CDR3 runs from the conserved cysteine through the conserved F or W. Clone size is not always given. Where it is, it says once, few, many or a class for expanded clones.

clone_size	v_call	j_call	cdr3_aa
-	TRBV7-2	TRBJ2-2	CASVGTFNTGELFF
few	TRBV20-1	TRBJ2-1	CSARTQTSGGYNEQFF
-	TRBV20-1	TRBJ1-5	CSARPGEGSNQPQHF
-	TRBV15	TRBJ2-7	CATSKLGTGYEQYF
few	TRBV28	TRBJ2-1	CASSAPRDGLAGNEQFF
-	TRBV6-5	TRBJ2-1	CASSYSLLAGGAEQFF
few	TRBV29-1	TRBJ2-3	CSVEGGRAIDTQYF
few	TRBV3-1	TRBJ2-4	CASSQVAGLAKNIQYF
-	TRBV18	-	CASSPRTENIQYF
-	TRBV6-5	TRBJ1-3	CASSYSWANGNSGNTIYF
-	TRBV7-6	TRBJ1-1	CASSDSAEAFF
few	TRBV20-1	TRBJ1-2	CSAQAADSIYGYTF
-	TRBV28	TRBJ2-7	CASSASVYEQYF
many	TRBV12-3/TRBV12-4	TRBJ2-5	CASSPGNLETQYF
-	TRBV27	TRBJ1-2	CASSLGLGTVMGGHTF
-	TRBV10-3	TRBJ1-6	CAISESGISYNSPLHF
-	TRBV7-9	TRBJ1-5	CASSLFSQPQHF
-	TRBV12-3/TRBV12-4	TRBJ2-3	CASSRVRADAQYF
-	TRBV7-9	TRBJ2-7	CASSFDGQSYEQYF
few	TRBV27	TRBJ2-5	CASSLTGGRQETQYF
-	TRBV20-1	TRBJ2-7	CSARDPDRADEQYF
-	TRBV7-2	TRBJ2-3	CASSLSLAGVGTDTQYF
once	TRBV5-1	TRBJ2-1	CASSLAPNSYNEQFF
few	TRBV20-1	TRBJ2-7	CSASPGRFREQYF
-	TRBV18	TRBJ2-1	CASSPRVAGGDEQFF
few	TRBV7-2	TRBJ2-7	CASSLVVDEQYF
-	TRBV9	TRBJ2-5	CASSAGTLTQETQYF
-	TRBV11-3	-	CASSPGLGATGNQETQYF
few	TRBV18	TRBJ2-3	CASSPRQGNTDTQYF
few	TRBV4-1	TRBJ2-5	CASSQISGGGTETQYF
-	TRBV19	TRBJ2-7	CASSMRRGYEQYF
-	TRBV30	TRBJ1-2	CAWNLAPRTGALKFYGYTF
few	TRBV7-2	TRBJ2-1	CASSLRGRGTHNEQFF
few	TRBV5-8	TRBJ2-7	CASSPEVKGALTYEQYF
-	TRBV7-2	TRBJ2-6	CASIQLISGSGANVLTF
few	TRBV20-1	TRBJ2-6	CSAALGLAGSSGANVLTF